This entry lists 10 T cell receptor beta chains sequenced from one sample in a study of blood T cell repertoires in COVID-19. Generated by immunoSEQ multiplex PCR, the TCRdb table keeps only in-frame clones and is missing some. The table shows under 300,000 clones, with around 90% occurring only once. Sequenced material: peripheral blood. Receptors originate from a man aged 30-40 years with COVID-19, enrolled during active disease.

The chain employs TRBV30 and TRBJ1-5; perhaps TRBD1 as D (6 bases). The CDR3 extends over 14 amino acids. Germline values: CDR1 GTSNPN, CDR2 SVGIG (reference sequence). V was clipped by 5 bases and J by 4 bases, with 15 bases between them. Written as DNA, the CDR3 is TGTGCCTGGGGTAAACAGGGACGGAATCAGCCCCAGCATTTT. Protein product: CAWGKQGRNQPQHF.

The CDR3 reads CASRDPSRGGQETQYF. The CDR3 coding sequence is TGTGCCAGCAGGGACCCTTCCCGGGGGGGCCAAGAGACCCAGTACTTC. The chain employs TRBV2 and TRBJ2-5; 8 positions agree with TRBD2. V lost 6 bases and J lost 1; bases outside the gene matches: 10. This CDR3 comprises 16 residues. Per the germline V gene, CDR1 is SNHLY and CDR2 is FYNNEI.

The chain has TRBV4-1 and TRBJ2-2; D uncertain. CDR1 and CDR2 from the germline V gene are MGHRA and YSYEKL. Trimming cost V 4 bases and J 3 bases, with 12 bases left between them. The CDR3 is made up of 15 amino acids. CDR3 loop: CASSLDFRDTGELFF. As DNA, the CDR3 is TGCGCCAGCAGCCTCGATTTTCGGGACACCGGGGAGCTGTTTTTT.

The rearrangement uses TRBV11-3 and TRBJ2-3; 15 bases agree with TRBD2. The trim removed 6 bases at V and 6 bases at J, leaving 10 bases unmatched. The CDR3 has 17 residues. CDR1 and CDR2 from the germline V gene are SGHNT and YENEEA. The CDR3 protein is CASSTGLAGGVSDTQYF. CDR3 sequence (DNA): TGTGCCAGCAGTACGGGACTAGCGGGGGGTGTGTCTGATACGCAGTATTTT.

The chain uses TRBV5-1 and TRBJ2-6; no clear D gene. This CDR3 has 15 residues. Germline CDR1 SGHRS, CDR2 YFSETQ. V was clipped by 1 base and J by 4 bases, with 9 bases between them. CDR3 DNA: TGCGCCAGCAGCTTGCCCCCGCAGGGGGCCAACGTCCTGACTTTC. Amino acids: CASSLPPQGANVLTF.

This clone occurred a few times. The V call is TRBV7-9, the J call TRBJ1-2; unclear D gene. The V gene lost 4 bases and the J gene lost 4 bases, with 19 bases spanning the gap. The CDR3 contains 16 residues. Germline loops: CDR1 SEHNR, CDR2 FQNEAQ (reference sequence). Here the CDR3 reads CASSWGTGSFIYGYTF. The DNA of the CDR3 is TGTGCCAGCAGCTGGGGAACGGGATCCTTTATCTATGGCTACACCTTC.

The rearrangement uses TRBV25-1 and TRBJ1-1; D ambiguous. CDR3 length: 13 amino acids. CDR1 and CDR2 from the germline V gene are MGHDK and SYGVNS. Trimming took 6 bases from V and 1 from J, leaving 9 bases between them. This CDR3 reads CASRRTENTEAFF. In nucleotides, the CDR3 is TGTGCCAGCAGGAGGACTGAGAACACTGAAGCTTTCTTT.

The CDR3 sequence is CASSIRQGGGTDTQYF. In nucleotides, the CDR3 is TGTGCCAGTAGTATTCGACAGGGGGGTGGGACAGATACGCAGTATTTT. The V gene is TRBV19, the J gene TRBJ2-3, with 9 bases aligning to TRBD1. Germline assignment: CDR1 LNHDA and CDR2 SQIVND (reference sequence). Trimming took 3 bases from V and 3 from J; bases not matched to a gene: 7. The CDR3 runs to 16 residues.

The rearrangement links TRBV6-5 to TRBJ2-5; 12 bases map to TRBD2. The trim removed 4 bases at V and 8 bases at J, leaving 5 bases unmatched. This CDR3 region has 14 residues. Looked up from germline, CDR1 is MNHEY and CDR2 is SVGAGI. CDR3 coding DNA: TGTGCCAGCAGTTTTCTACTAGCGGGAGGAACCCAGTACTTC. Protein sequence: CASSFLLAGGTQYF.

The chain recombines TRBV7-6 with TRBJ2-2, with D possibly matching TRBD1 (5 bases). The CDR3 has 16 residues. Per germline, CDR1 SGHVS and CDR2 FNYEAQ. V was pared by 0 bases and J by 4 bases, with 12 bases between. CDR3 amino acids: CASSLALRQLTGELFF. Written as DNA, the CDR3 is TGTGCCAGCAGCTTAGCCCTTAGACAGCTCACCGGGGAGCTGTTTTTT.